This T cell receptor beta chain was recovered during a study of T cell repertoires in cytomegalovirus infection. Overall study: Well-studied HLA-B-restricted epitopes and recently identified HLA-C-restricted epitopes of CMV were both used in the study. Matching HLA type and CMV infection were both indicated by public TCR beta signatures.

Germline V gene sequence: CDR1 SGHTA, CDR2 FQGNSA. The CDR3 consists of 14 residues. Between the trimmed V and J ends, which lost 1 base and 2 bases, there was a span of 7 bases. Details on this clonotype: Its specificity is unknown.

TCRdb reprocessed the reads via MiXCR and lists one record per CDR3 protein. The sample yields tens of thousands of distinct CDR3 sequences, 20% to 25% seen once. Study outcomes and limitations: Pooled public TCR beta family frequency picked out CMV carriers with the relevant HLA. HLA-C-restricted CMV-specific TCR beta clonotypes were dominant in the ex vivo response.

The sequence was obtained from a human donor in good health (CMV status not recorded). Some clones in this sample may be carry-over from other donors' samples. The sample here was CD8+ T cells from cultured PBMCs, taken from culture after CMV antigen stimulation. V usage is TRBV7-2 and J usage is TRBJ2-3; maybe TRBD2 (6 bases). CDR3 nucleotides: TGTGCCAGCAGCTTAGTAGCGGCCACAGATACGCAGTATTTT. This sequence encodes CASSLVAATDTQYF.